These 5 T cell receptor beta chains were sequenced from one sample in a study of regulatory T cells in long-lasting Graves disease. Building the TCR beta libraries relied on iRepertoire HTBI primers, and CDR3 regions underwent Arm-PCR. TCRdb redid the calling of the multiplex PCR reads with MiXCR, one entry per CDR3 protein. The table records around 400,000 distinct CDR3 sequences, about 12% of them present only once. Documented time point: newly diagnosed GD, antithyroid drugs for less than 3 months. Isolated PBMC RNA provided the starting material for the TCR library. The same specimen was also included in a second study, on T cells in Graves' hyperthyroidism and ophthalmopathy.

This material consisted of peripheral blood mononuclear cells (PBMCs), taken at new diagnosis, from a patient treated with antithyroid drugs. The receptors were gathered from a woman aged 18-30 years with Graves disease.

Remarks on this clonotype: A far bigger clonotype differs at one base, so this is likely a read error. The gene calls are TRBV7-3 and TRBJ2-7; 8 nucleotides agree with TRBD1. The junction had 11 bases not matched to a gene; V was cut back by 3 bases and J by 7 bases. In germline, CDR1 is SGHTA, CDR2 FQGTGA. This CDR3 region has 15 residues. In DNA form, the CDR3 reads TGTGCCAGCAGCTTCCGGGACAGGCCTATCAATGAGCAGTACTTC. This sequence encodes CASSFRDRPINEQYF.

Many counts were recorded for this clonotype. V gene TRBV7-6 combines with J gene TRBJ2-2; maybe TRBD1 (6 bases). The V and J ends lost 1 base and 5 bases respectively, with 14 bases between them. CDR1 is SGHVS and CDR2 is FNYEAQ in the germline V gene. The CDR3 extends over 16 amino acids. The CDR3 sequence is CASSLEGQGLTGELFF. The CDR3 DNA follows: TGTGCCAGCAGCTTAGAGGGGCAGGGGCTAACCGGGGAGCTGTTTTTT. Supplemented by reference TRBV7-6 and TRBJ2-2, the full variable domain reads GAGVSQSPRYKVTKRGQDVALRCDPISGHVSLYWYRQALGQGPEFLTYFNYEAQQDKSGLPNDRFSAERPEGSISTLTIQRTEQRDSAMYRCASSLEGQGLTGELFFGEGSRLTVL.

This clonotype was seen at least ten times. The rearrangement joins TRBV6-9 to TRBJ2-5; a weak D match, TRBD1 (5 bases). The germline V and J ends were trimmed by 4 bases and 4 bases, with 13 bases remaining between them. CDR3 length equals 14 residues. Germline V gives CDR1 MNHGY, CDR2 SVAAGI. As DNA, the CDR3 is TGTGCCAGCAGTTTGTCAGGGTGGACAGAGACCCAGTACTTC. It yields the protein CASSLSGWTETQYF.

There are many counts of this clonotype. CDR3 nucleotide sequence: TGTGCCAGCAGCGTACGGGACAGGGAGTACACCGGGGAGCTGTTTTTT. Its protein product is CASSVRDREYTGELFF. The chain has TRBV9 and TRBJ2-2, with TRBD1 identical over 9 bases. The CDR3 loop spans 16 amino acids. The germline CDR1 and CDR2 sequences are SGDLS and YYNGEE. Unmatched junction bases numbered 4, after V lost 1 base and J lost 3 bases.

Points on this clonotype: A single base separates this from a much larger clone, so it may be a read error. This chain uses TRBV28 with TRBJ2-3, with 9 bases identical to TRBD1. The DNA matches TRBJ1-5 better at its end, which makes the J call doubtful. From germline, CDR1 is MDHEN and CDR2 SYDVKM. The CDR3 sequence is 15 residues long. CDR3 DNA: TGTGCCAGCACCCCAGTTGGACAGGGGACAGATACGCAGCATTTT. Translating gives CASTPVGQGTDTQHF.